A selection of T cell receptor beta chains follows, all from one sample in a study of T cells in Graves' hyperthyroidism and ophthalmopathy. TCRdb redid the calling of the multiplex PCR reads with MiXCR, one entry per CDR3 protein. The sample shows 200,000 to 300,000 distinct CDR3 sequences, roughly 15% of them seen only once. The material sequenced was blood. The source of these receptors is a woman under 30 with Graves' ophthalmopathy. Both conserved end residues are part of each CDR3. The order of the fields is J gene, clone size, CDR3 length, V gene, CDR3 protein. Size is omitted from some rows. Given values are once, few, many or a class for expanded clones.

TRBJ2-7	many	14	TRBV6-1	CASSRADRSYEQYF
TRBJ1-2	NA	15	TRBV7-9	CASTLTNRIGYGYTF
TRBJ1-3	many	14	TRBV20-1	CSASPGSAGNTIYF
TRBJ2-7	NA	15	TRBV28	CASSSLGTGDDEQYF
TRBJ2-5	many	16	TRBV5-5	CASSRPGQGADETQYF
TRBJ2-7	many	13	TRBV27	CASSPLHIDEQYF
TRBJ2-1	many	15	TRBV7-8	CASSLARTSGNEQFF
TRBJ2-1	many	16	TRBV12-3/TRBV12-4	CASSLALLAGYNEQFF
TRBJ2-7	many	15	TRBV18	CASSEFQGNYYEQYF
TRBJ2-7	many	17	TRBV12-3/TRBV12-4	CASSRRVSGFLTYEQYF
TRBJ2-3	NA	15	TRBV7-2	CASSLRGDVTDTQYF